The following is a T cell receptor (beta chain) sequence with its context. Using immunoSEQ multiplex PCR, the repertoire was profiled, and TCRdb retains in-frame clones only, with some absent. In the table there are over 130,000 clones, around 90% of which are singletons. The data stem from a study of blood T cell repertoires in COVID-19. At the level of the study: Sites across the United States, Italy and Spain contributed samples from acute and convalescent COVID-19. T cells, B-cell-depleted T cells, or PBMCs provided the cDNA or gDNA that served as material.

Germline V CDR1 and CDR2: MNHNY, SVGAGI (reference sequence). Trimming cost V 5 bases and J 6 bases, with 13 bases left between them. The CDR3 is 13 amino acids. The TCR originated in a woman aged 80 or over with acute or convalescent COVID-19. The sequencing input was peripheral blood. The chain joins TRBV6-6 to TRBJ1-1; D not resolved. The CDR3 DNA follows: TGTGCCAGCAGTGTACACGAAAACCCTGAAGCTTTCTTT. This translates into CASSVHENPEAFF.